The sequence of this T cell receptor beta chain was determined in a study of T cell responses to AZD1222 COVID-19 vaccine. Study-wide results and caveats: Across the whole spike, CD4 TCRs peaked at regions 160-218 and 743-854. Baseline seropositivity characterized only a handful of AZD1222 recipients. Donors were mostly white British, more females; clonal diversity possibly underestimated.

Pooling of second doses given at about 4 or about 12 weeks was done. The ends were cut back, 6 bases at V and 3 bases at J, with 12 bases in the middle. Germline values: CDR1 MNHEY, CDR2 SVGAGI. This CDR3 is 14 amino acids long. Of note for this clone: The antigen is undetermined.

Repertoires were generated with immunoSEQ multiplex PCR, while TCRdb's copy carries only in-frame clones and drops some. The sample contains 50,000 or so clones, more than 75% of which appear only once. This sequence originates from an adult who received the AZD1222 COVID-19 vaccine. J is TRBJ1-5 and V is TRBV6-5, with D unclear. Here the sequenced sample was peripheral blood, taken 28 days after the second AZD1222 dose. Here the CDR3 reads CASRRAGYNQPQHF. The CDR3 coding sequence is TGTGCCAGCAGGAGGGCCGGTTACAATCAGCCCCAGCATTTT.